This entry lists 31 T cell receptor beta chains sequenced from one sample in a study of T cell responses to AZD1222 COVID-19 vaccine. Profiling relied on immunoSEQ multiplex PCR, and the TCRdb table lists in-frame clones only, not all of them. The data show tens of thousands of clones, 88% seen once. The sequencing used peripheral blood, collected 28 days after the second AZD1222 dose. The receptors stem from an adult who received the AZD1222 COVID-19 vaccine.

In its sample, this clone was seen once. The rearrangement links TRBV19 to TRBJ1-1; TRBD1 agrees at 9 bases. With V trimmed by 4 bases and J by 0 bases, 3 bases remained unmatched. The CDR3 runs 15 residues. Germline V gene data show CDR1 as LNHDA and CDR2 as SQIVND (reference sequence). CDR3 sequence (DNA): TGTGCCAGTAGTAACAGGGGGCGGCTGAACACTGAAGCTTTCTTT. This translates into CASSNRGRLNTEAFF.

V gene TRBV6-5 combines with J gene TRBJ1-1, with 8 nucleotides matching TRBD1. Germline CDR1 and CDR2: MNHEY and SVGAGI. V lost 5 bases, J lost 0 bases, and 5 bases stayed unmatched. The CDR3 runs 15 residues. Here the CDR3 reads CASSRQGTLNTEAFF. In DNA, the CDR3 is TGTGCCAGCAGTCGACAGGGGACCCTGAACACTGAAGCTTTCTTT.

V is TRBV5-5 and J is TRBJ2-1; TRBD1 matches 8 bases. Per germline, CDR1 SGHKS and CDR2 YYEKEE (reference sequence). Unmatched junction bases numbered 10, after V lost 3 bases and J lost 8 bases. The CDR3 is 15 amino acids. The DNA of the CDR3 is TGTGCCAGCAGCTCTCAGGGGGCTTACACGGATGAGCAGTTCTTC. It translates to CASSSQGAYTDEQFF.

In this sample, this clone turned up a few times. The chain links TRBV10-1 to TRBJ2-5; 10 bases align to TRBD1. J lost 1 base, V lost 4 bases, and 9 bases had no gene match. Germline V lookup: CDR1 WNHNN, CDR2 SYGVQD (reference sequence). This CDR3 is built from 17 residues. For the CDR3, the DNA is TGCGCCAGCAGTGGCACCCCGGGACAGGGGCTCCAAGAGACCCAGTACTTC. Protein sequence: CASSGTPGQGLQETQYF.

The V and J genes are TRBV5-8 and TRBJ1-1; D gene ambiguous. V dropped 1 base and J dropped 7 bases, with 14 bases sitting between them. In germline, CDR1 is SGHTS, CDR2 YDEGEE. This CDR3 contains 14 residues. The CDR3: CASSLSLGGFEAFF. CDR3 nucleotide sequence: TGTGCCAGCAGCTTGAGTTTGGGAGGATTTGAAGCTTTCTTT.

The rearrangement links TRBV5-1 to TRBJ2-5; D may be TRBD1 or TRBD2 (5 bases each). The CDR3 runs 14 residues. Germline V gene lookup returns CDR1 SGHRS and CDR2 YFSETQ. V shed 2 bases and J shed 1 base, with 9 bases lying between them. CDR3 sequence reads: CASSFWDGQETQYF. The CDR3 coding sequence is TGCGCCAGCAGCTTCTGGGACGGCCAAGAGACCCAGTACTTC.

This chain links TRBV7-9 with TRBJ2-2, with 7 bases aligning to TRBD1. The junction had 9 bases not matched to a gene; V was cut back by 6 bases and J by 5 bases. The CDR3 is 15 residues long. CDR1 is SEHNR, CDR2 FQNEAQ, per germline (reference sequence). This CDR3 is CASRHDRVLTGELFF. CDR3 sequence (DNA): TGTGCCAGCAGACACGACAGGGTTCTTACCGGGGAGCTGTTTTTT.

V usage is TRBV2 and J usage is TRBJ2-5; no firm D call. V was cut by 6 bases and J by 4 bases, with 18 bases left in between. Germline V lookup: CDR1 SNHLY, CDR2 FYNNEI. The CDR3 is 15 amino acids. The CDR3 protein is CASSMTAGSRETQYF. CDR3 in DNA: TGTGCCAGCAGCATGACTGCCGGGTCACGAGAGACCCAGTACTTC.

This clone has only a few counts. The chain combines TRBV9 with TRBJ2-1; D is tentatively TRBD1 or TRBD2 (5 bases each). CDR1 and CDR2 from the germline V gene are SGDLS and YYNGEE. The CDR3 is 16 residues long. V gave up 2 bases and J gave up 6 bases, with 18 bases separating them. DNA of the CDR3: TGTGCCAGCAGCGTCGAACCGGGACCTCGAGGCAATGAGCAGTTCTTC. Its protein is CASSVEPGPRGNEQFF.

This chain links TRBV19 with TRBJ2-3; D not resolved. V lost 7 bases and J lost 4, with 15 bases in between. CDR1 LNHDA and CDR2 SQIVND come from the germline V gene (reference sequence). CDR3 size: 14 residues. CDR3 sequence: CASTEDSAADTQYF. Here the CDR3 DNA reads TGTGCCAGTACGGAAGATTCGGCAGCAGATACGCAGTATTTT.

The chain joins TRBV10-2 to TRBJ2-1; possibly TRBD2 for D (7 bases). CDR3 length: 18 amino acids. The germline V gene has CDR1 WSHSY and CDR2 SAAADI. V dropped 3 bases and J dropped 5 bases, with 23 bases sitting between them. CDR3 in DNA: TGCGCCAGCAGTGACGGGCCCGGAGGGGGGGCGATCCACAATGAGCAGTTCTTC. It specifies CASSDGPGGGAIHNEQFF.

The V and J genes are TRBV5-4 and TRBJ2-7, with 16 bases lining up with TRBD2. CDR1 SGHNT and CDR2 YYREEE come from the germline V gene (reference sequence). This CDR3 region has 16 residues. V lost 4 bases to trimming and J lost 6 bases; unmatched junction nucleotides: 7. The CDR3 region has the DNA TGTGCCAGCAGCCCGGGGACTAGCGGGGGGGGAGGCGAGCAGTACTTC. Encoded protein: CASSPGTSGGGGEQYF. Full variable domain (rest looked up from reference TRBV5-4 and TRBJ2-7): ETGVTQSPTHLIKTRGQQVTLRCSSQSGHNTVSWYQQALGQGPQFIFQYYREEENGRGNFPPRFSGLQFPNYSSELNVNALELDDSALYLCASSPGTSGGGGEQYFGPGTRLTVT.

The table lists this clone with a few counts. CDR3 amino acids: CAWSLNTGTGFSETQYF. The CDR3 region has the DNA TGTGCCTGGAGTCTCAACACCGGGACAGGGTTCTCAGAGACCCAGTACTTC. The chain uses TRBV30 and TRBJ2-5, with 9 bases lining up with TRBD1. The germline V gene has CDR1 GTSNPN and CDR2 SVGIG (reference sequence). V was pared by 2 bases and J by 4 bases, with 14 bases of the junction left unmatched. The CDR3 length is 17 residues.

V gene TRBV9 combines with J gene TRBJ1-1, with D perhaps matching TRBD1 (6 bases). V shed 0 bases and J shed 6 bases, with 6 bases lying between them. Germline CDR1 and CDR2: SGDLS and YYNGEE. CDR3 length equals 12 residues. Here the CDR3 DNA reads TGTGCCAGCAGCGTAGCAGGGGCTGAAGCTTTCTTT. This sequence encodes CASSVAGAEAFF. Supplemented by reference TRBV9 and TRBJ1-1, the full variable domain reads DSGVTQTPKHLITATGQRVTLRCSPRSGDLSVYWYQQSLDQGLQFLIQYYNGEERAKGNILERFSAQQFPDLHSELNLSSLELGDSALYFCASSVAGAEAFFGQGTRLTVV.

This chain's CDR3 is CASSLAGQTDTQYF. DNA for the CDR3: TGTGCCAGCAGCTTGGCCGGACAGACAGATACGCAGTATTTT. The rearrangement uses TRBV5-6 and TRBJ2-3, with D possibly matching TRBD1 (6 bases). V was pared by 0 bases and J by 3 bases, with 8 bases between. CDR1 and CDR2 from the germline V gene are SGHDT and YYEEEE. The CDR3 is 14 amino acids.

This rearrangement joins TRBV27 to TRBJ2-5; a possible D gene is TRBD2 (7 bases). Trimming removed 3 bases from V and 4 bases from J, with 15 bases in between. Per germline, CDR1 MNHEY and CDR2 SMNVEV (reference sequence). This CDR3 has 15 amino acids. The CDR3 DNA sequence: TGTGCCAGCAGTTTCAATGGGGGAGGGGGAGAGACCCAGTACTTC. Translating it yields CASSFNGGGGETQYF.

The chain links TRBV2 to TRBJ2-1, with 12 bases that match TRBD2. The V and J ends lost 8 bases and 4 bases, in that order; junction bases with no gene match: 6. Germline V gene data show CDR1 as SNHLY and CDR2 as FYNNEI. The CDR3 runs to 15 residues. In nucleotides, the CDR3 is TGTGCCAGCGGGCTAGCGGGAGGGGGGTACAATGAGCAGTTCTTC. It codes for CASGLAGGGYNEQFF.

The V gene is TRBV9, the J gene TRBJ1-4; no reliable D call. Germline V gives CDR1 SGDLS, CDR2 YYNGEE. The length of the CDR3 is 14 residues. With 0 bases removed from V and 4 bases from J, the gap between germline ends came to 7 bases. The CDR3 loop reads CASSVAGNNEKLFF. CDR3 in DNA: TGTGCCAGCAGCGTAGCTGGAAATAATGAAAAACTGTTTTTT.

This chain joins TRBV28 and TRBJ2-5; D perhaps matches TRBD1 (5 bases). With 5 bases removed from V and 3 bases from J, the gap between germline ends came to 13 bases. CDR1 is MDHEN and CDR2 is SYDVKM in the germline V gene. The CDR3 is made up of 14 amino acids. This CDR3 reads CASSPQDSEETQYF. DNA for the CDR3: TGTGCCAGCAGTCCTCAAGACAGTGAAGAGACCCAGTACTTC.

This clone was observed a few times. J is TRBJ2-5 and V is TRBV10-2, with D perhaps matching TRBD1 or TRBD2 (6 bases each). The CDR3 is 15 amino acids. Germline V gene sequence: CDR1 WSHSY, CDR2 SAAADI. V was clipped by 0 bases and J by 5 bases, with 13 bases between them. This chain's CDR3 is CASSESNRGHETQYF. CDR3 sequence (DNA): TGCGCCAGCAGTGAGTCGAACCGGGGGCACGAGACCCAGTACTTC.

The chain is built from TRBV5-1 and TRBJ1-1; possibly TRBD1 for D (6 bases). The germline gives CDR1 SGHRS, CDR2 YFSETQ. The CDR3 consists of 11 residues. V was shortened by 5 bases and J by 10 bases, with 12 bases between the two germline ends. CDR3: CASREAGAAFF. The CDR3, as DNA: TGCGCCAGCAGAGAGGCAGGGGCAGCTTTCTTT.

CDR3 region: CASSPPVSETQYF. CDR3 coding DNA: TGTGCCAGCTCACCACCTGTCAGCGAGACCCAGTACTTC. The rearrangement uses TRBV18 and TRBJ2-5, with D unresolved. The V gene's germline CDR1 is KGHSH and CDR2 LQKENI. Trimming pared 0 bases from V and 5 bases from J, leaving 7 bases between. This CDR3 has 13 amino acids.

The chain recombines TRBV11-3 with TRBJ1-6; no definite D call. V was shortened by 4 bases and J by 0 bases, with 10 bases between the two germline ends. The CDR3 runs 16 residues. Germline V gene lookup returns CDR1 SGHNT and CDR2 YENEEA. The CDR3 coding sequence is TGTGCCAGCAGCTCGACCCAAAGCTCCTATAATTCACCCCTCCACTTT. Its translation is CASSSTQSSYNSPLHF.

This chain uses TRBV30 with TRBJ2-1; 9 nucleotides match TRBD1. This CDR3 has 12 residues. Germline V CDR1 and CDR2: GTSNPN, SVGIG (reference sequence). The trim removed 0 bases at V and 13 bases at J, leaving 4 bases unmatched. As DNA, the CDR3 is TGTGCCTGGAGTGTCCGGACAGGGGCACAGTTCTTC. Translated: CAWSVRTGAQFF. The full variable domain, its missing parts supplied by reference TRBV30 and TRBJ2-1, is SQTIHQWPATLVQPVGSPLSLECTVEGTSNPNLYWYRQAAGRGLQLLFYSVGIGQISSEVPQNLSASRPQDRQFILSSKKLLLSDSGFYLCAWSVRTGAQFFGPGTRLTVL.

The V call is TRBV7-3, the J call TRBJ2-5; no reliable D call. Deletions cut 1 base from V and 7 bases from J, with 13 bases between. The CDR3 has 14 amino acids. Germline lookup yields CDR1 SGHTA and CDR2 FQGTGA. The CDR3 DNA reads as TGTGCCAGCAGCTTAATAGGGCCGCCGGGGACCCAGTACTTC. It yields the protein CASSLIGPPGTQYF.

The rearrangement links TRBV5-6 to TRBJ1-2; D perhaps matches TRBD1 (5 bases). The CDR3 has 19 residues. Trimming removed 1 base from V and 8 bases from J, with 30 bases in between. The germline gives CDR1 SGHDT, CDR2 YYEEEE. CDR3 sequence: CASSLRFPGRPLASGGYTF. The DNA for the CDR3 is TGTGCCAGCAGCTTGAGGTTTCCGGGACGACCCTTAGCTTCGGGCGGCTACACCTTC.

The rearrangement links TRBV15 to TRBJ1-6; D unresolved. The V gene lost 1 base and the J gene lost 10 bases, with 5 bases spanning the gap. The CDR3 runs to 12 residues. The germline V gene encodes CDR1 LNHNV and CDR2 YYDKDF (reference sequence). CDR3 DNA: TGTGCCACCAGCAGAGGTGAATCACCCCTCCACTTT. Its protein is CATSRGESPLHF.

There are a few counts of this clone. The gene calls are TRBV9 and TRBJ2-7; 11 bases fit TRBD1. The junction had 3 bases not matched to a gene; V was cut back by 3 bases and J by 4 bases. Germline CDR1 is SGDLS and CDR2 is YYNGEE. The CDR3 covers 14 residues. The CDR3 is CASSGTGGFYEQYF. The CDR3 region has the DNA TGTGCCAGCAGCGGGACAGGGGGCTTTTACGAGCAGTACTTC. Filled out from reference TRBV9 and TRBJ2-7, the complete variable domain reads DSGVTQTPKHLITATGQRVTLRCSPRSGDLSVYWYQQSLDQGLQFLIQYYNGEERAKGNILERFSAQQFPDLHSELNLSSLELGDSALYFCASSGTGGFYEQYFGPGTRLTVT.

This CDR3 is CASSFKETQYF. CDR3 coding DNA: TGTGCCAGCAGCTTCAAGGAGACCCAGTACTTC. This chain uses TRBV7-9 with TRBJ2-5, with D uncertain. The V end lost 3 bases, the J end lost 5 bases, and 4 bases lay between the germline ends. CDR1 and CDR2 from the germline V gene are SEHNR and FQNEAQ (reference sequence). CDR3 length: 11 amino acids.

CDR3 protein: CASSEWDGNYNEQFF. The DNA for the CDR3 is TGTGCCAGCAGTGAATGGGACGGCAACTACAATGAGCAGTTCTTC. This sequence joins TRBV25-1 and TRBJ2-1; possibly TRBD1 or TRBD2 for D (5 bases each). The CDR3 has 15 residues. Trimming took off 1 base at V and 3 bases at J, with 10 bases between the two ends. The germline gives CDR1 MGHDK, CDR2 SYGVNS.

The rearrangement uses TRBV3-1 (or the pseudogene TRBV3-2) and TRBJ2-5, with D uncertain. Germline V gene sequence: CDR1 LGHDT, CDR2 YNNKEL (reference sequence). V lost 2 bases to trimming and J lost 5 bases, with 12 bases between them. This CDR3 comprises 14 residues. CDR3 in amino acids: CASSQSPVVETQYF. CDR3 sequence (DNA): TGTGCCAGCAGCCAAAGCCCGGTGGTGGAGACCCAGTACTTC.